This passage covers 20 T cell receptor beta chains from one sample sequenced in a study of blood T cell repertoires in COVID-19. Profiling relied on immunoSEQ multiplex PCR, and the TCRdb table lists in-frame clones only, not all of them. The sample consists of nearly 80,000 clones, 80% of them appearing once. The sequenced sample was peripheral blood. All receptors come from a man in his fifties or sixties with active or convalescent COVID-19.

V is TRBV4-3 and J is TRBJ1-4; D is undetermined. This CDR3 is 15 amino acids long. V was pared by 0 bases and J by 3 bases, with 8 bases between. In germline, CDR1 is LGHNA, CDR2 YSLEER. In nucleotides, the CDR3 is TGCGCCAGCAGCCAAGATCTGCAGGCTAATGAAAAACTGTTTTTT. This codes for CASSQDLQANEKLFF.

The chain carries TRBV6-5 and TRBJ2-4; TRBD2 might be the D (6 bases). Deletions cut 0 bases from V and 8 bases from J, with 17 bases between. Germline loops: CDR1 MNHEY, CDR2 SVGAGI. CDR3 length: 16 residues. CDR3 loop: CASSYSDTSGGDIQYF. CDR3 nucleotide sequence: TGTGCCAGCAGTTACTCGGACACCTCGGGCGGGGACATTCAGTACTTC.

This clone was seen a handful of times. The CDR3 sequence: CATSARQENTGELFF. DNA of the CDR3: TGTGCCACCAGCGCCCGACAGGAGAACACCGGGGAGCTGTTTTTT. The V and J genes are TRBV15 and TRBJ2-2; the D gene is possibly TRBD1 (6 bases). Per germline, CDR1 LNHNV and CDR2 YYDKDF (reference sequence). The V end was cut by 5 bases, the J end by 1 base, with 11 bases between. CDR3 length equals 15 residues.

This clone was seen once. This rearrangement joins TRBV4-3 to TRBJ2-7; TRBD1 might be the D (6 bases). V lost 1 base to trimming and J lost 0 bases, with 10 bases between them. This CDR3 is built from 15 residues. Germline CDR1 reads LGHNA; CDR2 reads YSLEER. CDR3 in amino acids: CASSQVQGGSYEQYF. CDR3 sequence (DNA): TGCGCCAGCAGCCAAGTTCAAGGGGGCTCCTACGAGCAGTACTTC.

V and J are TRBV6-6 and TRBJ1-2; possibly TRBD1 for D (6 bases). V was pared by 7 bases and J by 8 bases, with 23 bases between. Germline values: CDR1 MNHNY, CDR2 SVGAGI (reference sequence). The CDR3 spans 15 residues. The DNA of the CDR3 is TGTGCCAGCACCCTAGGGGGGGGGCAGGTTGGCGGCTACACCTTC. It codes for CASTLGGGQVGGYTF.

This clone was seen only once. The chain links TRBV29-1 to TRBJ1-5; D might be TRBD1 (5 bases). Germline assignment: CDR1 SQVTM and CDR2 ANQGSEA. V was clipped by 6 bases and J by 5 bases, with 23 bases between them. The CDR3 runs to 16 residues. The CDR3 sequence: CSVSRTQVRSHQPQHF. CDR3 sequence (DNA): TGCAGCGTCTCAAGGACACAGGTTAGGTCCCATCAGCCCCAGCATTTT.

The V gene is TRBV12-3 or TRBV12-4, the J gene TRBJ2-7; no clear D gene. The V gene lost 11 bases and the J gene lost 0 bases, with 11 bases spanning the gap. The length of the CDR3 is 12 residues. CDR3 in amino acids: CASGFSSYEQYF. The CDR3 region has the DNA TGTGCCTCAGGATTTAGCTCCTACGAGCAGTACTTC.

The chain employs TRBV10-3 and TRBJ1-1, with a tentative D call TRBD1 (5 bases). Germline values: CDR1 ENHRY, CDR2 SYGVKD. Trimming took off 3 bases at V and 4 bases at J, with 12 bases between the two ends. The CDR3 is 14 residues long. CDR3 sequence reads: CAISEPGRGTEAFF. The DNA of the CDR3 is TGTGCCATCAGTGAACCCGGGAGGGGCACTGAAGCTTTCTTT.

This chain links TRBV12-3 or TRBV12-4 with TRBJ1-5, with a possible D match to TRBD1 (5 bases). V was shortened by 7 bases and J by 7 bases, with 14 bases between the two germline ends. The CDR3 covers 13 residues. DNA of the CDR3: TGTGCCAGCACGTGGCAGGGAGGACAGCCCCAGCATTTT. It is translated as CASTWQGGQPQHF.

The chain couples TRBV19 to TRBJ1-1, with TRBD1 as a possible D gene (6 bases). The CDR3 consists of 13 residues. V lost 7 bases and J lost 1, with 10 bases in between. From germline, CDR1 is LNHDA and CDR2 SQIVND (reference sequence). CDR3 sequence reads: CASNKGGNTEAFF. CDR3 DNA: TGTGCCAGTAACAAAGGGGGGAACACTGAAGCTTTCTTT.

V gene TRBV9 combines with J gene TRBJ1-2; no reliable D call. Germline CDR1 and CDR2: SGDLS and YYNGEE. CDR3 size: 14 residues. The V and J ends lost 0 bases and 2 bases respectively, with 8 bases between them. CDR3 loop: CASSVGGGNYGYTF. The CDR3 DNA sequence: TGTGCCAGCAGCGTAGGAGGAGGCAACTATGGCTACACCTTC.

The chain recombines TRBV19 with TRBJ1-1; 7 positions agree with TRBD1. Germline values: CDR1 LNHDA, CDR2 SQIVND (reference sequence). Germline trimming cut 8 bases from V and 1 base from J; bases unmatched to any gene: 4. This CDR3 contains 13 residues. This CDR3 is CASYGQENTEAFF. In DNA, the CDR3 is TGTGCCAGTTATGGACAGGAGAACACTGAAGCTTTCTTT.

The chain carries TRBV19 and TRBJ2-1, with 12 bases aligning to TRBD1. The CDR3 sequence is 21 residues long. Trimming took 5 bases from V and 0 from J; bases not matched to a gene: 17. Germline V CDR1 and CDR2: LNHDA, SQIVND (reference sequence). The CDR3 nucleotides read TGTGCCAGTAGTCCCGGCCGCCGGGACAGGGGGCTTTCGAGCTCCTACAATGAGCAGTTCTTC. Protein product: CASSPGRRDRGLSSSYNEQFF.

CDR3 DNA sequence: TGTGCCAGCAGACGGACAGGGTATGGGCAAGAGACCCAGTACTTC. Translated: CASRRTGYGQETQYF. The chain carries TRBV3-1 (or the pseudogene TRBV3-2) and TRBJ2-5, with TRBD1 identical over 8 bases. Germline CDR1 LGHDT, CDR2 YNNKEL (reference sequence). CDR3 length: 15 residues. The junction had 8 bases not matched to a gene; V was cut back by 6 bases and J by 2 bases.

This chain links TRBV6-5 with TRBJ2-7; tentatively, D is TRBD1 (6 bases). The germline V gene has CDR1 MNHEY and CDR2 SVGAGI. CDR3 length: 14 amino acids. Deletions cut 4 bases from V and 0 bases from J, with 10 bases between. The DNA for the CDR3 is TGTGCCAGCAGTTCACAGGGCCTCTCCTACGAGCAGTACTTC. Translation gives CASSSQGLSYEQYF.

The chain joins TRBV7-2 to TRBJ1-1; 8 bases are a match to TRBD1. This CDR3 is built from 14 residues. CDR1 is SGHTA, CDR2 FQGNSA, per germline. The V and J ends lost 1 base and 4 bases, in that order; junction bases with no gene match: 2. This CDR3 reads CASSLGQGATEAFF. In nucleotides, the CDR3 is TGTGCCAGCAGCTTAGGGCAGGGGGCCACTGAAGCTTTCTTT.

The chain couples TRBV10-3 to TRBJ2-7, with 9 bases that match TRBD1. CDR1 and CDR2 (germline): ENHRY, SYGVKD. Trimming at V came to 2 bases and at J to 2 bases, leaving 4 bases not matched to a gene. CDR3 length: 15 residues. As DNA, the CDR3 is TGTGCCATCAGTGAGAGGGACAGGGACGCCTACGAGCAGTACTTC. Its protein product is CAISERDRDAYEQYF.

The chain carries TRBV6-4 and TRBJ2-2; the match to TRBD1 covers 10 bases. The CDR3 extends over 15 amino acids. Germline V gives CDR1 MRHNA, CDR2 SNTAGT. V shed 5 bases, J shed 4 bases, and the junction held 4 bases outside the gene matches. CDR3 bases: TGTGCCAGCAGTCGACAGGGGGCGAGCACCGGGGAGCTGTTTTTT. As protein: CASSRQGASTGELFF.

The rearrangement uses TRBV7-8 and TRBJ1-1; TRBD1 matches 9 bases. V trimming: 5 bases; J trimming: 9 bases; junction bases outside the gene matches: 4. The germline gives CDR1 SGHVS, CDR2 FQNEAQ. The CDR3 loop spans 12 amino acids. The CDR3 reads CASSLDRGKAFF. The CDR3 DNA follows: TGTGCCAGCAGCCTGGACAGGGGAAAAGCTTTCTTT.

The J gene is TRBJ2-5, the V gene TRBV5-1; 9 positions match TRBD2. V gave up 1 base and J gave up 5 bases; unmatched junction bases: 12. Per germline, CDR1 SGHRS and CDR2 YFSETQ. The CDR3 sequence is 17 residues long. This chain's CDR3 is CASSLRGGGARGETQYF. Written as DNA, the CDR3 is TGCGCCAGCAGCTTGCGGGGCGGGGGGGCGCGAGGTGAGACCCAGTACTTC.